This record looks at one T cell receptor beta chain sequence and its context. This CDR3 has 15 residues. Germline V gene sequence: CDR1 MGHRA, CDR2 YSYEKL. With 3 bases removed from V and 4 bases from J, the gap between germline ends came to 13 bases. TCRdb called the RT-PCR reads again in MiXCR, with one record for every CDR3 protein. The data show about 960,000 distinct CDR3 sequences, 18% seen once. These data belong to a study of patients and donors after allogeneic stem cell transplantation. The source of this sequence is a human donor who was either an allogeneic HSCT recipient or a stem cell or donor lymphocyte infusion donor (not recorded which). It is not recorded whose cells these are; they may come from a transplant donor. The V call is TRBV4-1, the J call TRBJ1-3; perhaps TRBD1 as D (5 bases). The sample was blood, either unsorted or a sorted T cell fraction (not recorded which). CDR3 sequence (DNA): TGCGCCAGCAGCCACGCAGGGTTAGAAGGAAACACCATATATTTT. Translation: CASSHAGLEGNTIYF.